This T cell receptor (beta chain) was identified during a study of T cell responses to AZD1222 COVID-19 vaccine. Study-wide results and caveats: At study baseline, merely six AZD1222 recipients were seropositive. With two AZD1222 doses given, Spike-specific TCR breadth and depth both rose.

Clones were read by immunoSEQ multiplex PCR, and TCRdb kept only the in-frame ones, dropping some. The data contain 110,000 to 150,000 clones, about 92% of them singletons. Remarks on this clone: Its target is not known.

The germline V gene has CDR1 SGHDT and CDR2 YYEEEE. The V gene end was trimmed by 0 bases and the J gene end by 5 bases; junction bases not matched to a gene: 2. The CDR3 has 14 amino acids. The chain combines TRBV5-6 with TRBJ1-5; TRBD1 matches at 7 bases. The clonotype originates from an adult in good health. The material was peripheral blood, obtained on day 0 of AZD1222 vaccination. As DNA, the CDR3 is TGTGCCAGCAGCTTGGTGGGGACAGATCAGCCCCAGCATTTT. Translated, it gives CASSLVGTDQPQHF.